One and the same sample provided the 30 T cell receptor beta chains below, sequenced in a study of shared clonotypes between healthy human individuals. Assay used: immunoSEQ multiplex PCR; TCRdb lists only in-frame clones, some missing. The sample has millions of clones; over 85% are singletons. Terminally differentiated effector memory CD45RA+ cells were left out of the naive CD8 fraction, which was CD45RO-negative and positively selected for CCR7. The sample taken for sequencing was naive CD8+ T cells sorted from blood. These receptors were obtained from a man aged 18-30 years in good health.

The chain employs TRBV2 and TRBJ2-3; a weak D match, TRBD1 (6 bases). V lost 4 bases to trimming and J lost 0 bases, with 20 bases between them. Germline CDR1 is SNHLY and CDR2 is FYNNEI. The CDR3 has 18 amino acids. DNA for the CDR3: TGTGCCAGCAGTGTCTACCCAGGGAGAGGGGGAAGCACAGATACGCAGTATTTT. Its translation is CASSVYPGRGGSTDTQYF.

The rearrangement links TRBV28 to TRBJ1-1; tentatively, D is TRBD1 (5 bases). Deletions cut 6 bases from V and 1 base from J, with 9 bases between. CDR1 MDHEN and CDR2 SYDVKM come from the germline V gene. The CDR3 extends over 13 amino acids. The CDR3 sequence is CASRGATNTEAFF. CDR3 sequence (DNA): TGTGCCAGCAGAGGGGCCACGAACACTGAAGCTTTCTTT.

As regards this clone: At one end, the junction sequence differs from germline, possibly due to a read error. CDR3 sequence reads: CASSPPGGIEKLFF. Here the CDR3 DNA reads TGTGCCAGCTCCCCACCAGGCGGAATTGAAAAACTGTTTTTT. The chain employs TRBV18 and TRBJ1-4; D is unresolved. Germline lookup yields CDR1 KGHSH and CDR2 LQKENI. The CDR3 consists of 14 residues. The full variable domain, in which reference TRBV18 and TRBJ1-4 provide the parts outside the CDR3, is NAGVMQNPRHLVRRRGQEARLRCSPMKGHSHVYWYRQLPEEGLKFMVYLQKENIIDESGMPKERFSAEFPKEGPSILRIQQVVRGDSAAYFCASSPPGGIEKLFFGSGTQLSVL.

The chain recombines TRBV19 with TRBJ1-5; D ambiguous. Germline CDR1 reads LNHDA; CDR2 reads SQIVND (reference sequence). CDR3 length equals 15 residues. V lost 3 bases to trimming and J lost 3 bases, with 12 bases between them. The CDR3 DNA is TGTGCCAGTAGTATTCGGTCCGGCAACAATCAGCCCCAGCATTTT. As protein: CASSIRSGNNQPQHF.

The chain joins TRBV4-3 to TRBJ1-1; D remains ambiguous. V gave up 1 base and J gave up 1 base, with 13 bases separating them. The CDR3 consists of 16 residues. Germline CDR1 is LGHNA and CDR2 is YSLEER. The CDR3 loop reads CASSQVMLVTNTEAFF. CDR3 bases: TGCGCCAGCAGCCAAGTGATGTTGGTTACGAACACTGAAGCTTTCTTT.

The CDR3 DNA sequence: TGTGCCAGCAGTTATCCGGGACTAGCGGACAATGAGCAGTTCTTC. Its protein product is CASSYPGLADNEQFF. The gene calls are TRBV27 and TRBJ2-1; 11 bases line up with TRBD2. With V trimmed by 4 bases and J by 5 bases, 4 bases remained unmatched. This CDR3 is 15 amino acids long. Looked up from germline, CDR1 is MNHEY and CDR2 is SMNVEV (reference sequence).

This clone was seen just once. Other nucleotide sequences in the sample specify the same CDR3. V is TRBV4-3 and J is TRBJ1-2; weak D call: TRBD1 (5 bases). The CDR3 has 13 amino acids. Germline-derived CDR1 and CDR2 are LGHNA and YSLEER. V lost 0 bases and J 5 bases, leaving 7 bases between the germline ends. The CDR3 spells CASSQEQGYGYTF. CDR3 DNA: TGCGCCAGCAGCCAAGAGCAGGGATATGGCTACACCTTC.

The chain links TRBV4-1 to TRBJ1-2; possibly TRBD1 for D (6 bases). Trimming removed 4 bases at V and 3 bases at J, with 12 bases between. The germline CDR1 and CDR2 sequences are MGHRA and YSYEKL. The CDR3 loop spans 14 amino acids. CDR3: CASSPLGGDYGYTF. In DNA form, the CDR3 reads TGCGCCAGCAGCCCCTTGGGGGGCGACTATGGCTACACCTTC.

Regarding this clone: The same CDR3 arises from other DNA sequences in this sample as well. The V gene is TRBV9, the J gene TRBJ2-7; D could derive from TRBD1 or TRBD2 (6 bases each). The CDR3 sequence is 14 residues long. The V and J ends lost 2 bases and 0 bases respectively, with 9 bases between them. Germline CDR1 and CDR2: SGDLS and YYNGEE. The CDR3 DNA follows: TGTGCCAGCAGCGTCTCGGGGGCCTCCTACGAGCAGTACTTC. As protein: CASSVSGASYEQYF.

The chain employs TRBV2 and TRBJ2-3; 7 positions agree with TRBD1. Losses at the gene ends were 3 bases for V and 2 bases for J; bases not matched to a gene: 5. There are 15 residues in the CDR3. Germline V gene sequence: CDR1 SNHLY, CDR2 FYNNEI. CDR3 nucleotides: TGTGCCAGCAGTGACGAGGGGGCTTCCACAGATACGCAGTATTTT. Translation: CASSDEGASTDTQYF.

This sequence joins TRBV5-1 and TRBJ2-3, with D tentatively TRBD1 (5 bases). V was pared by 2 bases and J by 0 bases, with 10 bases between. Germline lookup yields CDR1 SGHRS and CDR2 YFSETQ. This CDR3 has 15 amino acids. In nucleotides, the CDR3 is TGCGCCAGCAGCTTAAGGGGCCTCAGCACAGATACGCAGTATTTT. Translation: CASSLRGLSTDTQYF.

The rearrangement uses TRBV10-3 and TRBJ2-2; D is unclear. This CDR3 is built from 15 residues. Germline V CDR1 and CDR2: ENHRY, SYGVKD. V was trimmed by 3 bases and J by 0 bases, leaving 8 bases between them. The CDR3 DNA follows: TGTGCCATCAGTGAAGATGTCACGAACACCGGGGAGCTGTTTTTT. Translation: CAISEDVTNTGELFF.

This clone was observed a single time. The V call is TRBV9, the J call TRBJ2-7; either TRBD1 or TRBD2 may supply D (5 bases each). The CDR3 is 15 amino acids. The V gene's germline CDR1 is SGDLS and CDR2 YYNGEE. V was cut by 4 bases and J by 2 bases, with 16 bases left in between. CDR3 sequence (DNA): TGTGCCAGCAGCCCGCAGGGAGCAGAACCCTACGAGCAGTACTTC. Protein sequence: CASSPQGAEPYEQYF.

V is TRBV6-5 and J is TRBJ1-3, with 10 bases that match TRBD1. The CDR3 contains 15 residues. CDR1 is MNHEY and CDR2 is SVGAGI in the germline V gene. Unmatched junction bases numbered 3, after V lost 4 bases and J lost 3 bases. This chain's CDR3 is CASSLTGGFGNTIYF. CDR3 coding DNA: TGTGCCAGCAGTTTGACAGGGGGCTTTGGAAACACCATATATTTT.

V gene TRBV27 combines with J gene TRBJ1-5, with 8 bases lining up with TRBD1. Trimming removed 2 bases from V and 2 bases from J; junction bases left unmatched: 11. Germline-derived CDR1 and CDR2 are MNHEY and SMNVEV (reference sequence). This CDR3 spans 18 amino acids. Written as DNA, the CDR3 is TGTGCCAGCAGTTTAACTAACAGGGGGGGAATAGGCAATCAGCCCCAGCATTTT. It yields the protein CASSLTNRGGIGNQPQHF.

This chain joins TRBV7-9 and TRBJ1-2; D remains unclear. This CDR3 has 14 amino acids. Trimming left V 5 bases short and J 4 bases short, with 14 bases between. The germline gives CDR1 SEHNR, CDR2 FQNEAQ (reference sequence). CDR3 DNA sequence: TGTGCCAGCAGCCTAGGGCGGTCCTCCTATGGCTACACCTTC. Translating it yields CASSLGRSSYGYTF.

The chain recombines TRBV4-1 with TRBJ2-7; D might be TRBD1 (6 bases). V was trimmed by 0 bases and J by 4 bases, leaving 10 bases between them. CDR1 is MGHRA and CDR2 is YSYEKL in the germline V gene. This CDR3 region has 14 residues. The CDR3 region is CASSQEDRLYEQYF. For the CDR3, the DNA is TGCGCCAGCAGCCAAGAGGACAGACTATACGAGCAGTACTTC.

This chain uses TRBV5-6 with TRBJ2-1; D gene ambiguous. Germline V CDR1 and CDR2: SGHDT, YYEEEE. Trimming left V 4 bases short and J 0 bases short, with 14 bases between. The CDR3 is made up of 16 amino acids. Here the CDR3 DNA reads TGTGCCAGCAGCCTGCCTGGCGGACGCTCCTACAATGAGCAGTTCTTC. It encodes CASSLPGGRSYNEQFF.

The chain employs TRBV19 and TRBJ1-5, with unresolved D. Germline CDR1 is LNHDA and CDR2 is SQIVND (reference sequence). The CDR3 totals 15 residues. The V gene lost 5 bases and the J gene lost 0 bases, with 11 bases spanning the gap. The CDR3 sequence: CASSPAGYSNQPQHF. The DNA for the CDR3 is TGTGCCAGTAGTCCCGCCGGGTATAGCAATCAGCCCCAGCATTTT.

This chain joins TRBV7-9 and TRBJ1-4; 9 nucleotides line up with TRBD1. The junction had 3 bases not matched to a gene; V was cut back by 2 bases and J by 5 bases. In germline, CDR1 is SEHNR, CDR2 FQNEAQ (reference sequence). The CDR3 is made up of 15 amino acids. CDR3 protein: CASSLRQGGNEKLFF. The CDR3 region has the DNA TGTGCCAGCAGCTTAAGACAGGGGGGAAATGAAAAACTGTTTTTT.

The V and J genes are TRBV10-3 and TRBJ2-1, with D perhaps TRBD1 or TRBD2 (5 bases each). Germline CDR1 ENHRY, CDR2 SYGVKD. The CDR3 sequence is 11 residues long. V lost 4 bases to trimming and J lost 9 bases, with 7 bases between them. CDR3 in amino acids: CAISVGVEQFF. DNA of the CDR3: TGTGCCATCAGTGTGGGGGTTGAGCAGTTCTTC.

This chain links TRBV11-3 with TRBJ2-1; D is perhaps TRBD2 (5 bases). Deletions cut 6 bases from V and 5 bases from J, with 17 bases between. The CDR3 runs 15 residues. Germline V gene data show CDR1 as SGHNT and CDR2 as YENEEA. The DNA for the CDR3 is TGTGCCAGCAGGAACCGGGAATATGCAGACAATGAGCAGTTCTTC. It translates to CASRNREYADNEQFF.

This sequence joins TRBV5-6 and TRBJ2-7; 7 bases align to TRBD2. Looked up from germline, CDR1 is SGHDT and CDR2 is YYEEEE. V trimming: 2 bases; J trimming: 5 bases; junction bases outside the gene matches: 7. This CDR3 has 14 amino acids. In DNA form, the CDR3 reads TGTGCCAGCAGCTTAGCGGCGGGAGCCAACGAGCAGTACTTC. Protein sequence: CASSLAAGANEQYF. Based on the CDR3 plus reference TRBV5-6 and TRBJ2-7, the full variable domain is DAGVTQSPTHLIKTRGQQVTLRCSPKSGHDTVSWYQQALGQGPQFIFQYYEEEERQRGNFPDRFSGHQFPNYSSELNVNALLLGDSALYLCASSLAAGANEQYFGPGTRLTVT.

The chain joins TRBV9 to TRBJ2-5; 8 bases fit TRBD2. The CDR3 contains 15 residues. Unmatched junction bases numbered 10, after V lost 4 bases and J lost 5 bases. Germline V gives CDR1 SGDLS, CDR2 YYNGEE. The CDR3 bases are TGTGCCAGCAGCCCCCTCCGGGAGGGCGGGGAGACCCAGTACTTC. Protein: CASSPLREGGETQYF.

Note on this clone: The same CDR3 can be traced to other DNA sequences in this sample. The V call is TRBV2, the J call TRBJ1-1; unclear D gene. This CDR3 comprises 12 residues. With 6 bases removed from V and 1 base from J, the gap between germline ends came to 6 bases. Per germline, CDR1 SNHLY and CDR2 FYNNEI. CDR3 loop: CASSSGNTEAFF. DNA for the CDR3: TGTGCCAGCAGCAGTGGGAACACTGAAGCTTTCTTT.

This chain joins TRBV5-4 and TRBJ2-7; the D gene is possibly TRBD1 (6 bases). Trimming left V 2 bases short and J 4 bases short, with 16 bases between. CDR1 is SGHNT, CDR2 YYREEE, per germline (reference sequence). This CDR3 has 15 residues. The CDR3 loop is CASSLTGSSEYEQYF. CDR3 sequence (DNA): TGTGCCAGCAGCTTAACAGGGTCGTCGGAATACGAGCAGTACTTC.

The chain couples TRBV27 to TRBJ2-1; 8 bases align to TRBD2. The CDR3 covers 17 residues. Germline CDR1 MNHEY, CDR2 SMNVEV (reference sequence). J was trimmed by 5 bases and V by 1 base; bases with no gene match: 10. CDR3 sequence (DNA): TGTGCCAGCAGTTTATGGGCCGGACTAGCAGAACACAATGAGCAGTTCTTC. Its translation: CASSLWAGLAEHNEQFF.

The V call is TRBV30, the J call TRBJ1-2; D possibly corresponds to TRBD1 (5 bases). The ends were cut back, 3 bases at V and 7 bases at J, with 18 bases in the middle. Germline V gene lookup returns CDR1 GTSNPN and CDR2 SVGIG (reference sequence). The CDR3 spans 14 residues. The CDR3 DNA is TGTGCCTGGAGAGGGCTGGGGGGTGGCTTTGGCTACACCTTC. It encodes CAWRGLGGGFGYTF.

The CDR3 region has the DNA TGTGCCAGCAGTTACGCTAGCGGGGGGGTGTGGGATACGCAGTATTTT. Encoded protein: CASSYASGGVWDTQYF. The rearrangement uses TRBV6-5 and TRBJ2-3; 12 bases are a match to TRBD2. After removal of 2 bases from V and 6 bases from J, the junction contained 6 bases not matched to a gene. The CDR3 spans 16 residues. Per the germline V gene, CDR1 is MNHEY and CDR2 is SVGAGI.

V gene TRBV9 combines with J gene TRBJ2-1; 8 nucleotides agree with TRBD2. Germline assignment: CDR1 SGDLS and CDR2 YYNGEE. The CDR3 totals 14 residues. Trimming removed 4 bases from V and 7 bases from J; junction bases left unmatched: 7. The CDR3 region is CASSPGGGRNEQFF. The CDR3 bases are TGTGCCAGCAGCCCCGGGGGCGGGAGGAATGAGCAGTTCTTC.